This T cell receptor (beta chain) was sequenced for a study of PD-L1 blockade in urothelial cancer. Study summary: Patients with male sex and bladder-origin urothelial cancer accounted for about 90% of the 29 enrolled. The analyses of blood took place 3 weeks (second dose) and 6 weeks after treatment start.

The CDR3 covers 14 residues. The germline gives CDR1 MNHNS, CDR2 SASEGT. J was trimmed by 3 bases and V by 4 bases; bases with no gene match: 4. The time point: peripheral blood 6 weeks after treatment start. Each PCR had synthetic TCR analog templates added to it as a spike-in. Clones were read by immunoSEQ multiplex PCR, and TCRdb kept only the in-frame ones, dropping some. The repertoire holds 75,000 to 100,000 clones, with roughly 80% as singletons. The receptor was derived from a man aged 70-80 years with urothelial cancer. The chain combines TRBV6-1 with TRBJ1-2, with 8 bases fitting TRBD1. The source material was PBMCs, sampled around atezolizumab (anti-PD-L1) treatment. CDR3 residues: CASSGQGSYYGYTF. As DNA, the CDR3 is TGTGCCAGCAGTGGACAGGGGTCTTACTATGGCTACACCTTC.